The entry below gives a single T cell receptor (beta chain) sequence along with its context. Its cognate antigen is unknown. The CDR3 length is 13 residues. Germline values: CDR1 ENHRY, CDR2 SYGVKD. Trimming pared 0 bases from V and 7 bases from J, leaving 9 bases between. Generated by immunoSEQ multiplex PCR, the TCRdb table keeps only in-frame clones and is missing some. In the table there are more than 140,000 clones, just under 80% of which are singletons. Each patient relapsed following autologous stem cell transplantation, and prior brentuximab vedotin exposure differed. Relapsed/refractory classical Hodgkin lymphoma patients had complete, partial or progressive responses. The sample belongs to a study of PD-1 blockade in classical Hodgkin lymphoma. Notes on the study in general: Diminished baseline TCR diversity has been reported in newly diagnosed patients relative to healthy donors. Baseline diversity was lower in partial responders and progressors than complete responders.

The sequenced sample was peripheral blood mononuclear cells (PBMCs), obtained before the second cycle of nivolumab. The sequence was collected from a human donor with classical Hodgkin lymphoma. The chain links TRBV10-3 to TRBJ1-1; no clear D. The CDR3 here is CAISESGRSEAFF. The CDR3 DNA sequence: TGTGCCATCAGTGAGTCAGGACGGAGTGAAGCTTTCTTT.